These 29 T cell receptor beta chains came from one sample sequenced in a study of blood T cells in healthy people across ages. It was with a sample-barcoded 5' primer and a J-beta primer mix that a second PCR of roughly 7 to 12 cycles was run. TCRdb redid the calling of the 5' RACE reads with MiXCR, one entry per CDR3 protein. There are fewer than 1 million distinct CDR3 sequences in the sample; approximately 48% occur only once, and approximately 19% lies in the top ten. The sequencing sample was made of blood. These TCRs come from a man in his 60s in good health.

In this sample, this clonotype turned up a few times. The chain is built from TRBV6-2 or TRBV6-3 and TRBJ1-2; TRBD1 matches at 7 bases. The CDR3 has 13 amino acids. Germline V gives CDR1 MNHEY, CDR2 SVGEGT. With 6 bases clipped from V and 8 bases from J, the junction kept 9 bases outside the gene matches. The CDR3: CASRLGQEGGYTF. The CDR3 DNA follows: TGTGCCAGCAGACTTGGACAGGAGGGAGGCTACACCTTC.

Many counts were recorded for this clonotype. The rearrangement joins TRBV7-9 to TRBJ2-1; perhaps D is TRBD1 or TRBD2 (5 bases each). CDR3 length: 14 amino acids. V gave up 5 bases and J gave up 6 bases, with 14 bases separating them. Per the germline V gene, CDR1 is SEHNR and CDR2 is FQNEAQ (reference sequence). CDR3 sequence: CASSTKGPSNEQFF. CDR3 nucleotide sequence: TGTGCCAGCAGCACAAAGGGACCTAGCAATGAGCAGTTCTTC. The complete variable domain, with remaining parts taken from reference TRBV7-9 and TRBJ2-1, reads DTGVSQNPRHKITKRGQNVTFRCDPISEHNRLYWYRQTLGQGPEFLTYFQNEAQLEKSRLLSDRFSAERPKGSFSTLEIQRTEQGDSAMYLCASSTKGPSNEQFFGPGTRLTVL.

DNA for the CDR3: TGTGCCAGCAATGGGGGGGGCGACGAGCAGTACTTC. Residues: CASNGGGDEQYF. The chain combines TRBV6-5 with TRBJ2-7; D might be TRBD2 (7 bases). CDR3 length equals 12 residues. Trimming pared 7 bases from V and 5 bases from J, leaving 12 bases between. Germline assignment: CDR1 MNHEY and CDR2 SVGAGI.

The rearrangement uses TRBV10-3 and TRBJ2-7; D gene uncertain. This CDR3 is 14 amino acids long. Germline CDR1 ENHRY, CDR2 SYGVKD. The V end lost 3 bases, the J end lost 5 bases, and 14 bases lay between the germline ends. The CDR3 sequence is CAISDGENSDEQYF. CDR3 DNA sequence: TGTGCCATCAGTGATGGAGAGAATTCCGACGAGCAGTACTTC.

The chain employs TRBV20-1 and TRBJ2-2; D possibly corresponds to TRBD1 (6 bases). V was cut by 6 bases and J by 4 bases, with 15 bases left in between. This CDR3 comprises 14 residues. CDR1 is DFQATT and CDR2 is SNEGSKA in the germline V gene (reference sequence). CDR3 DNA sequence: TGCAGTGCCGTAAAAGGACAGAGCACCGGGGAGCTGTTTTTT. Translated, it gives CSAVKGQSTGELFF.

In this sample, this clonotype turned up many times. The genes are TRBV4-2 and TRBJ2-1; D is tentatively TRBD1 or TRBD2 (6 bases each). The V end lost 1 base, the J end lost 2 bases, and 15 bases lay between the germline ends. This CDR3 region has 17 residues. Per the germline V gene, CDR1 is LGHNA and CDR2 is YNFKEQ. CDR3 sequence (DNA): TGTGCCAGCAGCCAAGGGCTTGAGGGGGGCACCTACAATGAGCAGTTCTTC. Protein sequence: CASSQGLEGGTYNEQFF.

This clonotype was counted only a few times. CDR3 bases: TGCAGTGCTAGAGTATTAGGCGGACTAGCGAAATATGAGCAGTTCTTC. Translated, it gives CSARVLGGLAKYEQFF. This chain links TRBV20-1 with TRBJ2-1; TRBD2 matches 9 bases. The CDR3 extends over 16 amino acids. Trimming cost V 1 base and J 8 bases; bases outside gene matches: 12. The germline gives CDR1 DFQATT, CDR2 SNEGSKA (reference sequence).

V usage is TRBV11-2 and J usage is TRBJ2-4; the D is unclear. The V gene lost 5 bases and the J gene lost 0 bases, with 8 bases spanning the gap. The length of the CDR3 is 14 residues. Germline values: CDR1 SGHAT, CDR2 FQNNGV. The CDR3 DNA reads as TGTGCCAGCAGCGCAGAGTTAGCCAAAAACATTCAGTACTTC. It is translated as CASSAELAKNIQYF.

This sequence joins TRBV7-2 and TRBJ2-1; 8 nucleotides line up with TRBD2. CDR1 SGHTA and CDR2 FQGNSA come from the germline V gene. There are 14 residues in the CDR3. Trimming took 2 bases from V and 7 from J; bases not matched to a gene: 4. The CDR3 nucleotides read TGTGCCAGCAGCTTACCCCGGGGGGGGAATGAGCAGTTCTTC. It encodes CASSLPRGGNEQFF.

V gene TRBV6-5 combines with J gene TRBJ2-3; 8 bases line up with TRBD1. Per the germline V gene, CDR1 is MNHEY and CDR2 is SVGAGI. The CDR3 has 16 amino acids. V dropped 5 bases and J dropped 1; count of bases not matched to a gene: 8. This chain's CDR3 is CASSQPGGVGTDTQYF. The CDR3 coding sequence is TGTGCCAGCAGTCAACCAGGGGGCGTCGGCACAGATACGCAGTATTTT.

The chain employs TRBV29-1 and TRBJ2-5; TRBD1 matches at 7 bases. The J call may be in error: the DNA end matches TRBJ2-1 better. This CDR3 has 14 amino acids. Germline CDR1 reads SQVTM; CDR2 reads ANQGSEA. As DNA, the CDR3 is TGCAGCGTAGAATCACCGGGACAGCAAGAGACCCAGTTCTTC. Its protein is CSVESPGQQETQFF.

A few counts support this clonotype. The rearrangement joins TRBV12-3 or TRBV12-4 to TRBJ2-1, with a tentative D call TRBD2 (6 bases). V dropped 7 bases and J dropped 3 bases, with 10 bases sitting between them. CDR3 length equals 13 residues. The CDR3 coding sequence is TGTGCCAGCACCAGGACTAACTACAATGAGCAGTTCTTC. This gives the protein CASTRTNYNEQFF.

This chain connects TRBV4-3 to TRBJ2-7; 9 bases line up with TRBD1. The ends lost 1 base at V and 4 bases at J; junction bases unmatched: 8. From germline, CDR1 is LGHNA and CDR2 YSLEER. The CDR3 covers 16 residues. The CDR3 sequence: CASSQGRDRVPYEQYF. In nucleotides, the CDR3 is TGCGCCAGCAGCCAAGGCCGGGACAGGGTTCCATACGAGCAGTACTTC.

The chain combines TRBV7-2 with TRBJ2-1, with D perhaps assigned TRBD1 or TRBD2 (6 bases each). Trimming left V 1 base short and J 5 bases short, with 18 bases between. Germline V gene lookup returns CDR1 SGHTA and CDR2 FQGNSA. The CDR3 covers 17 residues. The CDR3 DNA reads TGTGCCAGCAGCTTAGGGCCTTTGGGGGGCATCAACAATGAGCAGTTCTTC. Translation gives CASSLGPLGGINNEQFF.

The chain has TRBV29-1 and TRBJ2-5; perhaps TRBD1 as D (5 bases). The germline V and J ends were trimmed by 6 bases and 11 bases, with 16 bases remaining between them. The CDR3 is 11 residues long. Germline CDR1 and CDR2: SQVTM and ANQGSEA. The CDR3 nucleotides are TGCAGCGTCGCACAGGAATTTGTGCAGTACTTC. This codes for CSVAQEFVQYF. Using reference TRBV29-1 and TRBJ2-5 for the parts outside the CDR3, the full variable domain is SAVISQKPSRDICQRGTSLTIQCQVDSQVTMMFWYRQQPGQSLTLIATANQGSEATYESGFVIDKFPISRPNLTFSTLTVSNMSPEDSSIYLCSVAQEFVQYFGPGTRLLVL.

This clonotype was counted a few times. The rearrangement uses TRBV20-1 and TRBJ2-3, with D possibly TRBD2 on 6 matching bases. Trimming left V 5 bases short and J 4 bases short, with 10 bases between. The germline gives CDR1 DFQATT, CDR2 SNEGSKA (reference sequence). The CDR3 has 12 residues. The CDR3 bases are TGCAGTGCTCTGAGACTAGCAGATACGCAGTATTTT. Encoded protein: CSALRLADTQYF.

This clonotype was recorded only once. The chain is built from TRBV12-3 or TRBV12-4 and TRBJ2-1; 15 bases map to TRBD2. The CDR3 is 16 residues long. With 3 bases clipped from V and 7 bases from J, the junction kept 4 bases outside the gene matches. The CDR3 protein is CASSFGLAGGKNEQFF. The DNA of the CDR3 is TGTGCCAGCAGTTTTGGACTAGCGGGGGGGAAAAATGAGCAGTTCTTC.

The chain recombines TRBV6-2 or TRBV6-3 with TRBJ2-1; unclear D gene. Germline CDR1 is MNHEY and CDR2 is SVGEGT. Trimming took off 2 bases at V and 0 bases at J, with 5 bases between the two ends. The CDR3 runs to 14 residues. CDR3 sequence reads: CASSYRPSYNEQFF. The CDR3 DNA reads TGTGCCAGCAGTTACCGTCCCTCCTACAATGAGCAGTTCTTC.

This clonotype appeared many times. The chain links TRBV29-1 to TRBJ1-2; 7 nucleotides match TRBD1. The trim removed 6 bases at V and 5 bases at J, leaving 3 bases unmatched. The CDR3 length is 11 residues. The V gene's germline CDR1 is SQVTM and CDR2 ANQGSEA. The CDR3 protein is CSVGGAYGYTF. The CDR3 region has the DNA TGCAGCGTAGGGGGCGCGTATGGCTACACCTTC.

This clonotype was counted between two and nine times. The CDR3 sequence is CASSPDRALDYGYTF. In nucleotides, the CDR3 is TGCGCCAGCAGTCCGGACAGGGCCCTGGACTATGGCTACACCTTC. The chain is built from TRBV4-3 and TRBJ1-2, with TRBD1 identical over 8 bases. CDR3 size: 15 residues. Germline CDR1 reads LGHNA; CDR2 reads YSLEER. V trimming: 6 bases; J trimming: 3 bases; junction bases outside the gene matches: 9.

In its sample, this clonotype was seen a few times. V usage is TRBV6-2 or TRBV6-3 and J usage is TRBJ2-1, with 8 bases fitting TRBD2. The CDR3 runs 14 residues. V lost 6 bases to trimming and J lost 10 bases; unmatched junction nucleotides: 11. Germline-derived CDR1 and CDR2 are MNHEY and SVGEGT. The CDR3 coding sequence is TGTGCCAGCAGCCGGACTAGCCGGGCCGGAGAGCAGTTCTTC. Its translation: CASSRTSRAGEQFF.

The chain couples TRBV6-1 to TRBJ2-6; tentative D call: TRBD2 (7 bases). Trimming pared 6 bases from V and 2 bases from J, leaving 14 bases between. The V gene's germline CDR1 is MNHNS and CDR2 SASEGT. The CDR3 has 16 amino acids. CDR3 bases: TGTGCCAGCAGGGGAGGGGACAAGGCTGGGGCCAACGTCCTGACTTTC. Translation: CASRGGDKAGANVLTF.

This clonotype was counted only a few times. The chain uses TRBV5-1 and TRBJ1-2; 8 bases are a match to TRBD1. Germline V gene data show CDR1 as SGHRS and CDR2 as YFSETQ. V lost 4 bases and J lost 6; bases outside the gene matches: 8. The CDR3 sequence is 14 residues long. The CDR3 DNA is TGCGCCAGCAGCGTGGGACAGGACGGCGATGGCTACACCTTC. This gives the protein CASSVGQDGDGYTF.

This clonotype was observed a few times. CDR3 sequence reads: CSAAAVVMNTEAFF. CDR3 in DNA: TGCAGTGCGGCGGCAGTCGTCATGAACACTGAAGCTTTCTTT. The chain recombines TRBV20-1 with TRBJ1-1, with unresolved D. The germline V gene encodes CDR1 DFQATT and CDR2 SNEGSKA (reference sequence). The V gene lost 6 bases and the J gene lost 0 bases, with 14 bases spanning the gap. The CDR3 is 14 residues long.

The chain couples TRBV2 to TRBJ1-2; TRBD1 matches 7 bases. The CDR3 runs to 14 residues. With 6 bases clipped from V and 8 bases from J, the junction kept 12 bases outside the gene matches. Looked up from germline, CDR1 is SNHLY and CDR2 is FYNNEI. CDR3 residues: CASRIDRAAYGYTF. The CDR3 DNA sequence: TGTGCCAGCAGGATCGACAGGGCGGCCTACGGCTACACCTTC.

This clonotype turned up a few times. The gene calls are TRBV6-1 and TRBJ1-6, with 10 positions matching TRBD1. This CDR3 is built from 17 residues. Germline lookup yields CDR1 MNHNS and CDR2 SASEGT. Germline trimming cut 5 bases from V and 5 bases from J; bases unmatched to any gene: 9. For the CDR3, the DNA is TGTGCCAGCAGTAGCCGACAGGGGGCTTTGGATAATTCACCCCTCCACTTT. It codes for CASSSRQGALDNSPLHF.

A remark on this clonotype: Given a much more abundant clone one base away, this may be a read error. The chain uses TRBV6-5 and TRBJ1-1; 7 bases are a match to TRBD1. CDR1 is MNHEY and CDR2 is SVGAGI in the germline V gene. V lost 5 bases to trimming and J lost 1 base; unmatched junction nucleotides: 4. The CDR3 is made up of 14 amino acids. CDR3 DNA: TGTGCCAGCAGTAACCGGGACAGGAACACTGAAGCTTTCTTT. Its translation is CASSNRDRNTEAFF.

The rearrangement joins TRBV7-3 to TRBJ2-1; 9 bases are a match to TRBD2. Germline V lookup: CDR1 SGHTA, CDR2 FQGTGA. J was trimmed by 9 bases and V by 1 base; bases with no gene match: 10. CDR3 length equals 16 residues. For the CDR3, the DNA is TGTGCCAGCAGCTTAAGTGATGGCGGGGGGGCCGGTGAGCAGTTCTTC. Its protein is CASSLSDGGGAGEQFF.

V usage is TRBV20-1 and J usage is TRBJ2-3; 7 nucleotides line up with TRBD1. The germline CDR1 and CDR2 sequences are DFQATT and SNEGSKA (reference sequence). The CDR3 length is 14 residues. V lost 3 bases, J lost 0 bases, and 3 bases stayed unmatched. DNA of the CDR3: TGCAGTGCTAGTACAGGGGCTAGCACAGATACGCAGTATTTT. Translating gives CSASTGASTDTQYF.